This TCR beta chain was documented in a study of regulatory T cells in long-lasting Graves disease. The TCR beta library used iRepertoire HTBI primers with Arm-PCR amplification of CDR3. From the multiplex PCR reads, TCRdb called clonotypes with MiXCR, one entry per CDR3 protein. The sample yields over 350,000 distinct CDR3 sequences, about a fifth seen once. The CDR3 sequence is 15 residues long. Germline V gene data show CDR1 as LNHDA and CDR2 as SQIVND (reference sequence). V trimming: 3 bases; J trimming: 4 bases; junction bases outside the gene matches: 4. The time point was: persistent/refractory GD, antithyroid drugs over 5 years with positive TRAb. Scientists built the TCR library using RNA that was extracted from PBMCs. Notes on this clonotype: The antigen is unknown.

Points from the study as a whole: Favored gene segments in persistent disease were TRBV28, TRBJ1-2 and TRBJ2-5. A reduction in accuracy may have resulted from the small sample size. Researchers examined only peripheral blood and not thyroid tissue.

The chain couples TRBV19 to TRBJ2-7; the match to TRBD2 covers 12 bases. Sequenced here: peripheral blood mononuclear cells (PBMCs), sampled when the disease was refractory, from a patient treated with antithyroid drugs. This clonotype originated in a female donor with Graves disease. CDR3 amino acids: CASSIASGRAYEQYF. The CDR3 DNA is TGTGCCAGTAGTATTGCTAGCGGGAGGGCATACGAGCAGTACTTC.